This T cell receptor beta chain was observed in a study of cytomegalovirus exposure and HLA in healthy donors. General observations from the study: Several V segments, TRBV6-2 and TRBV6-3 among them, could not be told apart and were dropped.

PCR was performed using 60 Vbeta and 13 Jbeta primers. Data came from immunoSEQ multiplex PCR; TCRdb stores just in-frame clones and leaves some out. The table lists tens of thousands of clones, roughly 60% of them singletons. With respect to this clone: Its antigen is undetermined. The same CDR3 also results from other DNA sequences found in this sample.

The CDR3 is 15 amino acids. Trimming at V came to 4 bases and at J to 4 bases, leaving 7 bases not matched to a gene. Germline values: CDR1 SGHRS, CDR2 YFSETQ. The source is a boy aged 5-17 years in good health and CMV-seropositive. The sequencing sample was made of PBMCs. The chain links TRBV5-1 to TRBJ2-1; 8 bases agree with TRBD2. CDR3 protein: CASSPGAGGYNEQFF. The CDR3 nucleotides read TGCGCCAGCAGCCCAGGGGCGGGAGGATACAATGAGCAGTTCTTC.